This entry is about one T cell receptor beta chain. Antigen specificity is unknown. Use of 60 Vbeta and 13 Jbeta primers characterized the PCR. Data came from immunoSEQ multiplex PCR; TCRdb stores just in-frame clones and leaves some out. Of 150,000 to 200,000 clones listed, around 88% are singletons. The CDR3 length is 15 residues. In germline, CDR1 is SEHNR, CDR2 FQNEAQ (reference sequence). Trimming shortened V by 10 bases and J by 4 bases, and 22 bases separated the two germline ends. The data stem from a study of cytomegalovirus exposure and HLA in healthy donors. Turning to the study itself: A prior study identified approximately 120 million unique TCR beta sequences from 180 million or so T cells. Whole-study findings and limits: The study flagged about 150 TCR beta chains as cytomegalovirus-associated. Researchers reported from a later analysis that most CMV-associated TCR beta chains appeared HLA-restricted. Reportedly, fewer N-insertions than the approximately 600-donor mean appeared in an Asian-associated ancestry cluster in a later analysis.

The chain carries TRBV7-9 and TRBJ1-1; D may be TRBD1 (6 bases). Sequences were obtained from PBMCs. The TCR was taken from a woman between 18 and 30 years old in good health and CMV-seronegative. This CDR3 reads CATQWGGAGITEAFF. CDR3 nucleotide sequence: TGTGCCACCCAGTGGGGGGGCGCAGGGATCACTGAAGCTTTCTTT.